A selection of T cell receptor beta chains follows, all from one sample in a study of metastatic and nonmetastatic thyroid tumors. MiXCR re-clonotyped the PCR reads for TCRdb. The sample consists of about 92,000 clones, under 15% of them appearing once. The sample consisted of blood. The origin of the receptors is a female donor with papillary thyroid cancer or a benign thyroid nodule (not recorded which). Some clones in this sample may be carry-over from other donors' samples. CDR3s leave out the opening cysteine and the closing phenylalanine or tryptophan. Fields, in order: D gene, V gene, CDR3 protein. The D gene is left open where the match is weak.

TRBD2 | TRBV6-1 | ASSRGLAGRAEQC
TRBD1 | TRBV27 | ASRRQGFQETQY
TRBD2 | TRBV20-1 | SAREPAGVVEQY
- | TRBV30 | AWSGPGTEAF
- | TRBV19 | ASSIPGQAGANVLT
- | TRBV20-1 | SARVVGRQETQY
- | TRBV19 | ASRTTGRVCRETQY
TRBD1 | TRBV7-9 | ASSPRTGPYGYT
- | TRBV11-2 | ASSLVGTQY
TRBD2 | TRBV24-1 | ATSLAGGRVDTQY
- | TRBV2 | ASSDWGTASYEQY
TRBD1 | TRBV19 | ASTPRGRGPNQPQH
- | TRBV2 | ASREGSYEQY
- | TRBV6-2/TRBV6-3 | ASIYHGFDAFGEAF
- | TRBV28 | AGSPMGETNSPLH
- | TRBV11-1 | ASSLSARGEKAYNEQF
- | TRBV5-1 | ATFPGTYNEKLF
- | TRBV6-2/TRBV6-3 | ASSYGGQPYGYT
- | TRBV7-2 | ASSLGGGKRY
TRBD2 | TRBV7-2 | ASSFRLAVLQETQY
- | TRBV20-1 | SASQGYYGYT
- | TRBV6-1 | ASSSVSTDTQY
- | TRBV5-5 | ASSLLGTDTQY
- | TRBV12-3/TRBV12-4 | ASSTGPNTGELF
- | TRBV25-1 | ASRQGGLETQY
TRBD1 | TRBV10-3 | AISPQGAGNTIY
- | TRBV11-2 | ASSLEIYNEQF
- | TRBV24-1 | ATSDYGSGSYNEQF
- | TRBV6-1 | ASSGGSWQGRPYEQY
- | TRBV28 | ASSFPNYGYT
- | TRBV18 | ASSPAPTGGKISSNQPRH
- | TRBV2 | ASNLFPAGDSDEQY
TRBD1 | TRBV5-8 | VSSHDRAGDQPQH
TRBD1 | TRBV11-2 | ASSSTGKNQETQY
- | TRBV5-1 | ARIQDQPQH
- | TRBV6-1 | ASTLLGGQIFYGYT
- | TRBV7-3 | ASSSTASGELF
- | TRBV4-2 | ASSQAAQGRLEVGNQPQH
- | TRBV4-1 | ASSLKTGEMGSEKLF
- | TRBV28 | ASSYRGGGSSGANVLT
- | TRBV11-1 | ASSLPESSSTDTQY
- | TRBV28 | ASSVQGDHPEAF
TRBD1 | TRBV5-6 | ASTSTGDGNTIY
- | TRBV6-1 | ASSEAPSRRNQPQH
TRBD2 | TRBV9 | ASSPDRPGGARDMQY
TRBD2 | TRBV20-1 | SAPGTSGRVQF
TRBD1 | TRBV7-9 | ASSSTGVGTNEKLF
- | TRBV28 | ASTHEGRGETQY
- | TRBV2 | ASSQSLGGNQPQH
- | TRBV12-5 | ASGSGMGTEAF
- | TRBV11-2 | ASSMDRNTEAF